Detailed here is one T cell receptor (beta chain). Its antigen remains unknown. This sample is part of a study of persistence of HIV-infected CD4 T cells. The libraries were made with immunoSEQ version 4 in survey mode. Sequencing used immunoSEQ multiplex PCR; TCRdb keeps in-frame clones, though not all of them. The sample contains 10,000 to 15,000 clones, more than 70% of which appear only once. Stimulation used 8 to 10 ug/mL lysate from CMV-infected fibroblasts. Sorting of responding CD4+ T cells relied on upregulated CD40 ligand together with CD69. The sample here was CD4+ T cells sorted from PBMCs after approximately 19-hour stimulation, taken from a patient who received antiretroviral therapy. The origin of this receptor is an adult man with HIV who was CMV-seropositive.

The CDR3 DNA is TGTGCCAGCAGCGTCCGGGACCCCTATGGCTACACCTTC. Its protein product is CASSVRDPYGYTF. V usage is TRBV9 and J usage is TRBJ1-2; D perhaps matches TRBD1 (5 bases). CDR1 SGDLS and CDR2 YYNGEE come from the germline V gene. The CDR3 extends over 13 amino acids. V lost 2 bases to trimming and J lost 4 bases, with 9 bases between them. Based on the CDR3 plus reference TRBV9 and TRBJ1-2, the full variable domain is DSGVTQTPKHLITATGQRVTLRCSPRSGDLSVYWYQQSLDQGLQFLIQYYNGEERAKGNILERFSAQQFPDLHSELNLSSLELGDSALYFCASSVRDPYGYTFGSGTRLTVV.